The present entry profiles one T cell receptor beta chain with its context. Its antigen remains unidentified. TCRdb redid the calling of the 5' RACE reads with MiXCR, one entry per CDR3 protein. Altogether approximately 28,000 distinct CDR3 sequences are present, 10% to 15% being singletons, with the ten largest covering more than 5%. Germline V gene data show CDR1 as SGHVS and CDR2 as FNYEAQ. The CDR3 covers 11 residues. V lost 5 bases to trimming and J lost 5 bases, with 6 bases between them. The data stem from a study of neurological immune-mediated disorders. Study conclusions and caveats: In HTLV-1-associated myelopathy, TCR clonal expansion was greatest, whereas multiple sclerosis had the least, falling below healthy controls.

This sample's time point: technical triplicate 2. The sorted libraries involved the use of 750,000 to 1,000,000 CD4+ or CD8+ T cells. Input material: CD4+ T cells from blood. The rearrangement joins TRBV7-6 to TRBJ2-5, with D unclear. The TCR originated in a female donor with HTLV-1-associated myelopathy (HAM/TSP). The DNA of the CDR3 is TGTGCCAGCAGCGGCCGGGAGACCCAGTACTTC. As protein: CASSGRETQYF.